This TCR beta chain was profiled in a study of blood T cell repertoires in COVID-19. Overall study context: PBMCs, B-cell-depleted T cells, or T cells provided the cDNA or gDNA that made up the material.

In the original workflow: Reference gene primers were amplified, and this amplification served to estimate nucleated cell counts. TCRdb's copy holds only in-frame clones and misses some; the assay was immunoSEQ multiplex PCR. Clone size and the V and J calls come from that table; the DNA yielded D and trimming. Among hundreds of thousands of clones, roughly 83% were seen once, and the ten largest hold more than 25%. The CDR3 has 14 residues. Trimming took off 5 bases at V and 4 bases at J, with 14 bases between the two ends. Germline V gene sequence: CDR1 LNHDA, CDR2 SQIVND (reference sequence). This clonotype was sampled from a man aged 40-55 years with acute or convalescent COVID-19. The genes are TRBV19 and TRBJ1-2, with D unclear. The sequenced sample was peripheral blood. CDR3 protein: CASSPSVGSYGYTF. DNA of the CDR3: TGTGCCAGTAGTCCGTCGGTCGGGAGCTATGGCTACACCTTC.